Shown below are 11 T cell receptor beta chains from a single sample sequenced in a study of blood T cell repertoires in COVID-19. Profiled with immunoSEQ multiplex PCR; TCRdb holds only in-frame clones, not every one. The sample carries approximately 15,000 clones, more than 70% recorded once. Sequenced sample: peripheral blood. The receptors shown here come from a human donor in a cohort sampled during active COVID-19.

J is TRBJ1-2 and V is TRBV19, with a possible D match to TRBD1 (5 bases). The CDR3 extends over 13 amino acids. The V end was cut by 5 bases, the J end by 7 bases, with 14 bases between. Germline V CDR1 and CDR2: LNHDA, SQIVND (reference sequence). In DNA, the CDR3 is TGTGCCAGTAGTGTCCTGGGGGGATCTGGCTACACCTTC. It specifies CASSVLGGSGYTF.

V and J are TRBV9 and TRBJ1-2, with D possibly being TRBD1 (5 bases). The germline gives CDR1 SGDLS, CDR2 YYNGEE. The germline V and J ends were trimmed by 0 bases and 8 bases, with 14 bases remaining between them. This CDR3 has 14 amino acids. CDR3 region: CASSVGLGEEGYTF. The CDR3 DNA reads TGTGCCAGCAGCGTAGGATTGGGGGAGGAAGGCTACACCTTC. Combining the CDR3 with reference TRBV9 and TRBJ1-2 gives the whole variable domain DSGVTQTPKHLITATGQRVTLRCSPRSGDLSVYWYQQSLDQGLQFLIQYYNGEERAKGNILERFSAQQFPDLHSELNLSSLELGDSALYFCASSVGLGEEGYTFGSGTRLTVV.

This rearrangement joins TRBV7-6 to TRBJ2-5, with TRBD1 matching 11 bases. This CDR3 spans 18 amino acids. Germline lookup yields CDR1 SGHVS and CDR2 FNYEAQ. The V gene end was trimmed by 1 base and the J gene end by 1 base; junction bases not matched to a gene: 8. CDR3 protein: CASSLVGTGGRPQETQYF. Here the CDR3 DNA reads TGTGCCAGCAGCTTAGTTGGGACAGGGGGTAGACCCCAAGAGACCCAGTACTTC.

This chain connects TRBV5-1 to TRBJ1-2, with a weak D call TRBD1 (5 bases). V was clipped by 3 bases and J by 1 base, with 10 bases between them. Germline CDR1 reads SGHRS; CDR2 reads YFSETQ. The CDR3 totals 14 residues. As DNA, the CDR3 is TGCGCCAGCAGCTCAAAGACAGATAACTATGGCTACACCTTC. This encodes CASSSKTDNYGYTF.

The chain employs TRBV21-1 and TRBJ2-7; TRBD1 is taken as the D call from the table, unchecked against the DNA. TRBV21-1 is classified as a pseudogene. CDR3 size: 11 residues. Written as DNA, the CDR3 is TGTGCCAGCATGCTGGGCCTGGAGCAGTACTTC. Amino acids: CASMLGLEQYF.

V gene TRBV19 combines with J gene TRBJ1-1; the match to TRBD1 covers 7 bases. After removal of 4 bases from V and 2 bases from J, the junction contained 4 bases not matched to a gene. This CDR3 is 14 amino acids long. CDR1 is LNHDA and CDR2 is SQIVND in the germline V gene (reference sequence). CDR3 nucleotides: TGTGCCAGTAGTACAGGGGGTGTTAACACTGAAGCTTTCTTT. Protein sequence: CASSTGGVNTEAFF.

This clone was seen a single time. This chain uses TRBV28 with TRBJ1-4; D gene uncertain. The germline V and J ends were trimmed by 3 bases and 7 bases, with 9 bases remaining between them. This CDR3 region has 13 residues. Germline V lookup: CDR1 MDHEN, CDR2 SYDVKM. The CDR3 DNA is TGTGCCAGCAGTTTCGGGAGCGGTGAAAAACTGTTTTTT. Its translation: CASSFGSGEKLFF.

The chain has TRBV13 and TRBJ1-3; no clear D. Per the germline V gene, CDR1 is PRHDT and CDR2 is FYEKMQ (reference sequence). Trimming left V 5 bases short and J 4 bases short, with 15 bases between. There are 15 residues in the CDR3. CDR3 DNA: TGTGCCAGCAGCCGACCGCGGGCGACGGGAAACACCATATATTTT. This sequence encodes CASSRPRATGNTIYF.

The J gene is TRBJ2-7, the V gene TRBV6-4, with 8 bases lining up with TRBD1. Trimming removed 4 bases from V and 5 bases from J; junction bases left unmatched: 7. Germline V lookup: CDR1 MRHNA, CDR2 SNTAGT. The CDR3 length is 14 residues. The CDR3 protein is CASSATGGLDEQYF. CDR3 in DNA: TGTGCCAGCAGTGCCACAGGGGGGCTCGACGAGCAGTACTTC.

This chain uses TRBV7-2 with TRBJ2-1; 8 bases line up with TRBD2. Germline V CDR1 and CDR2: SGHTA, FQGNSA. The CDR3 is made up of 17 amino acids. V gave up 5 bases and J gave up 6 bases; unmatched junction bases: 15. The CDR3 DNA reads TGTGCCAGCAGCCAGACCCCCGGGGGGGGGCCTCGCAATGAGCAGTTCTTC. This encodes CASSQTPGGGPRNEQFF.

This chain connects TRBV5-6 to TRBJ1-2, with 7 bases aligning to TRBD1. Germline CDR1 reads SGHDT; CDR2 reads YYEEEE. V lost 5 bases and J lost 3; bases outside the gene matches: 7. The CDR3 runs to 14 residues. The CDR3 DNA reads as TGTGCCAGCAGTCACAGGGGTAGGGACTATGGCTACACCTTC. Amino acids: CASSHRGRDYGYTF.